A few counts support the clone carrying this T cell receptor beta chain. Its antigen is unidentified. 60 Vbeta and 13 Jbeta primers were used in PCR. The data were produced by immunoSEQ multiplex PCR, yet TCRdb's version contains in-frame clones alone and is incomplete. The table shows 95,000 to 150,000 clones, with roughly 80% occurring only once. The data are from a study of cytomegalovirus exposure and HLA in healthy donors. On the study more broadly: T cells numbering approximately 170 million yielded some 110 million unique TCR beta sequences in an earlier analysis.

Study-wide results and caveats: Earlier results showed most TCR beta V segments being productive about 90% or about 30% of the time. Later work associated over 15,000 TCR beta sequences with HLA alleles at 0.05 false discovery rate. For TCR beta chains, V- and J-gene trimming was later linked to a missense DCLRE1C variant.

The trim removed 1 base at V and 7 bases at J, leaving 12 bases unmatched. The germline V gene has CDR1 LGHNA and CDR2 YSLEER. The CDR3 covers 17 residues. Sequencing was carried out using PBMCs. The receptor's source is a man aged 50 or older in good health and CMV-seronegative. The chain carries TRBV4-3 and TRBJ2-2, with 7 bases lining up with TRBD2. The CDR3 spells CASSQGGSSGRNGELFF. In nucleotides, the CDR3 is TGCGCCAGCAGCCAAGGCGGGTCTAGCGGCCGCAACGGGGAGCTGTTTTTT.